The source of this TCR beta chain is a study of molecular identifiers for immune sequencing clone quantification. Study results and limitations: Clones that had above 20 RNA copies took up over 98% of effector molecules but under 1% in naive cells.

The CDR3 contains 13 residues. CDR1 is LNHNV, CDR2 YYDKDF, per germline (reference sequence). Trimming stripped 4 bases from V and 7 bases from J, with 14 bases between. TCRdb ran MiXCR on the PCR reads and lists one entry per CDR3 protein. This sample has approximately 20,000 distinct CDR3 sequences, with 20% to 25% found just once. The sorting of naive CD8 T cells used the CD8+CD4-CCR7+CD45RA+ phenotype. This clonotype has at least ten counts. The antigen remains undetermined. This clonotype was sampled from a human donor in good health. Some libraries in this study had Jurkat cell RNA spiked in. Sequencing was performed on naive CD8+ T cells from blood, with Jurkat cell RNA spiked in. Specified subset: FACS-sorted CD8+CD4-CCR7+CD45RA+ naive T cells. This chain connects TRBV15 to TRBJ2-7; no definite D call. The CDR3 DNA is TGTGCCACCAGCAAAAACCTTGAACTTGAGCAGTACTTC. This translates into CATSKNLELEQYF.